The next 21 T cell receptor beta chains were all read from a single sample in a study of T-cell reconstitution after alpha-beta-depleted transplantation in children. The library targeted TCRbeta and was prepared with unique molecular identifiers. MiXCR, run by TCRdb on the PCR reads, gives a single entry per CDR3 protein. Among roughly 500,000 distinct CDR3 sequences, approximately 12% were seen once, and the ten largest hold around 6.1%. The specimen was PBMCs from the stem cell graft donor, collected from the stem cell graft. The receptors were gathered from a human donor who donated a stem cell graft to a child with combined immunodeficiency.

This clonotype was seen ten or more times. The J gene is TRBJ2-7, the V gene TRBV27; TRBD2 is a possible D gene (5 bases). Trimming stripped 2 bases from V and 2 bases from J, with 13 bases between. This CDR3 has 15 amino acids. Germline V gene sequence: CDR1 MNHEY, CDR2 SMNVEV (reference sequence). The DNA of the CDR3 is TGTGCCAGCAGTTTAAGGCGAGGGATGGCCTACGAGCAGTACTTC. The encoded protein is CASSLRRGMAYEQYF.

J is TRBJ1-3 and V is TRBV11-2; the match to TRBD1 covers 7 bases. The CDR3 covers 15 residues. CDR1 and CDR2 (germline): SGHAT, FQNNGV. J was trimmed by 1 base and V by 4 bases; bases with no gene match: 4. Here the CDR3 reads CASSSTGVSGNTIYF. CDR3 DNA sequence: TGTGCCAGCAGCTCCACAGGGGTGTCTGGAAACACCATATATTTT.

The sample holds many counts of this clonotype. The chain couples TRBV9 to TRBJ2-1; tentatively, D is TRBD2 (5 bases). The V end was cut by 0 bases, the J end by 6 bases, with 7 bases between. The germline gives CDR1 SGDLS, CDR2 YYNGEE. This CDR3 is 13 amino acids long. The CDR3 DNA reads as TGTGCCAGCAGCGTAGGGACTCCCAATGAGCAGTTCTTC. This gives the protein CASSVGTPNEQFF.

V usage is TRBV2 and J usage is TRBJ1-2; perhaps TRBD1 as D (5 bases). The CDR3 sequence is 12 residues long. The V end was cut by 7 bases, the J end by 4 bases, with 10 bases between. Germline assignment: CDR1 SNHLY and CDR2 FYNNEI. DNA of the CDR3: TGTGCCAGCACTGGGGGGGGCTATGGCTACACCTTC. Translation gives CASTGGGYGYTF.

This clonotype was detected only a few times. The junction does not match germline at one end; this may be a read error. V and J are TRBV6-1 and TRBJ1-6; a possible D gene is TRBD1 (5 bases). There are 10 residues in the CDR3. Germline V lookup: CDR1 MNHNS, CDR2 SASEGT. CDR3 nucleotides: TGTGCCAGCACCCAAAAGAGGGACCTATTT. Translation: CASTQKRDLF.

V gene TRBV7-9 combines with J gene TRBJ1-1; TRBD1 is a possible D gene (6 bases). Deletions cut 5 bases from V and 4 bases from J, with 14 bases between. Germline V CDR1 and CDR2: SEHNR, FQNEAQ (reference sequence). The CDR3 has 14 amino acids. CDR3 region: CASSRGGLSTEAFF. In DNA form, the CDR3 reads TGTGCCAGCAGCCGAGGGGGGCTTTCCACTGAAGCTTTCTTT.

This clonotype was observed a handful of times. The chain uses TRBV7-2 and TRBJ2-7, with TRBD2 matching 7 bases. Germline CDR1 SGHTA, CDR2 FQGNSA. V shed 5 bases and J 6 bases; nucleotides not matched to a gene: 10. The CDR3 is 14 amino acids. The CDR3 reads CASSPQRGRGEQYF. CDR3 in DNA: TGTGCCAGCAGCCCGCAGCGGGGAAGGGGCGAGCAGTACTTC.

This clonotype came up a few times. This chain connects TRBV29-1 to TRBJ2-1; TRBD2 aligns across 9 bases. Germline V gives CDR1 SQVTM, CDR2 ANQGSEA. After removal of 6 bases from V and 6 bases from J, the junction contained 12 bases not matched to a gene. The CDR3 extends over 15 amino acids. CDR3 in DNA: TGCAGCGTGAGCCTAGCGGGAACATCCGCCAATGAGCAGTTCTTC. Amino acids: CSVSLAGTSANEQFF.

The rearrangement uses TRBV30 and TRBJ2-7; D tentatively reads TRBD1 or TRBD2 (6 bases each). V was clipped by 2 bases and J by 2 bases, with 7 bases between them. This CDR3 is 12 amino acids long. Germline V lookup: CDR1 GTSNPN, CDR2 SVGIG (reference sequence). The CDR3 DNA sequence: TGTGCCTGGAGTAGGGGGGCCTACGAGCAGTACTTC. Translation: CAWSRGAYEQYF.

This clonotype was recorded a few times. The V and J genes are TRBV29-1 and TRBJ1-2, with a tentative D call TRBD1 (5 bases). CDR1 and CDR2 from the germline V gene are SQVTM and ANQGSEA. V was clipped by 7 bases and J by 14 bases, with 23 bases between them. The CDR3 is 12 amino acids. CDR3 protein: CSALLPTRDPTF. The CDR3 DNA reads TGCAGCGCCCTTCTACCTACCCGGGACCCAACCTTC.

V and J are TRBV7-2 and TRBJ2-1; 11 bases map to TRBD2. Losses at the gene ends were 6 bases for V and 2 bases for J; bases not matched to a gene: 6. From germline, CDR1 is SGHTA and CDR2 FQGNSA. This CDR3 spans 16 amino acids. This CDR3 reads CASRPTGLAAYNEQFF. CDR3 in DNA: TGTGCCAGCAGACCCACGGGACTAGCGGCCTACAATGAGCAGTTCTTC. The complete variable domain, with remaining parts taken from reference TRBV7-2 and TRBJ2-1, reads GAGVSQSPSNKVTEKGKDVELRCDPISGHTALYWYRQSLGQGLEFLIYFQGNSAPDKSGLPSDRFSAERTGGSVSTLTIQRTQQEDSAVYLCASRPTGLAAYNEQFFGPGTRLTVL.

Ten or more counts support this clonotype. The chain couples TRBV21-1 to TRBJ2-2. TRBV21-1 is listed as a pseudogene. The CDR3 covers 16 residues. The CDR3 DNA reads as TGTGCCAGCAGCAGCAAGACACCTTCGAACACCGGGGAGCTGTTTTTT. Its protein is CASSSKTPSNTGELFF.

This chain links TRBV4-3 with TRBJ2-4; 8 bases agree with TRBD1. Germline V gene data show CDR1 as LGHNA and CDR2 as YSLEER. This CDR3 is 15 amino acids long. With V trimmed by 1 base and J by 7 bases, 6 bases remained unmatched. The CDR3 coding sequence is TGCGCCAGCAGCCAAGTTACAGACAGGGGTAACATTCAGTACTTC. Translating gives CASSQVTDRGNIQYF.

This clonotype was detected ten times or more. The chain employs TRBV5-4 and TRBJ2-1; 7 bases fit TRBD2. This CDR3 contains 15 residues. The V gene end was trimmed by 1 base and the J gene end by 6 bases; junction bases not matched to a gene: 7. Germline V gene lookup returns CDR1 SGHNT and CDR2 YYREEE (reference sequence). The CDR3 DNA reads TGTGCCAGCAGCTTGCGGGGGGAAGTGTCCAATGAGCAGTTCTTC. This gives the protein CASSLRGEVSNEQFF.

There are many counts of this clonotype. J is TRBJ2-3 and V is TRBV21-1; TRBD2, the table's D call, lacks a check against the DNA. TRBV21-1 is recorded as a pseudogene. This CDR3 contains 19 residues. The DNA of the CDR3 is TGTGCCAGCAGCAGGATCCATAGCGGGAGCGAAATCAGCACAGATACGCAGTATTTT. This encodes CASSRIHSGSEISTDTQYF.

The table lists this clonotype with a few counts. The chain links TRBV12-3 or TRBV12-4 to TRBJ2-7; D not certain. V shed 7 bases and J shed 3 bases, with 10 bases lying between them. This CDR3 is built from 12 residues. This CDR3 is CASTWFIYEQYF. CDR3 bases: TGTGCCAGCACCTGGTTCATCTACGAGCAGTACTTC.

This clonotype was observed many times. The chain recombines TRBV7-2 with TRBJ2-3, with 8 nucleotides matching TRBD2. Germline CDR1 and CDR2: SGHTA and FQGNSA. V was clipped by 5 bases and J by 5 bases; unmatched bases: 12. This CDR3 comprises 16 residues. This CDR3 reads CASSGPGLVIEDTQYF. The DNA of the CDR3 is TGTGCCAGCAGCGGACCGGGACTAGTGATCGAAGATACGCAGTATTTT. Together with reference TRBV7-2 and TRBJ2-3, the CDR3 gives the full variable domain: GAGVSQSPSNKVTEKGKDVELRCDPISGHTALYWYRQSLGQGLEFLIYFQGNSAPDKSGLPSDRFSAERTGGSVSTLTIQRTQQEDSAVYLCASSGPGLVIEDTQYFGPGTRLTVL.

This clonotype was found many times. The chain carries TRBV20-1 and TRBJ1-2, with a weak D call TRBD1 (5 bases). V was pared by 6 bases and J by 2 bases, with 22 bases between. There are 16 residues in the CDR3. In germline, CDR1 is DFQATT, CDR2 SNEGSKA (reference sequence). CDR3 amino acids: CSAPPGGGGENYGYTF. DNA for the CDR3: TGCAGTGCCCCGCCCGGTGGGGGTGGAGAAAACTATGGCTACACCTTC.

This clonotype showed up many times. This chain links TRBV20-1 with TRBJ2-7; the match to TRBD2 covers 12 bases. Trimming at V came to 0 bases and at J to 5 bases, leaving 5 bases not matched to a gene. In germline, CDR1 is DFQATT, CDR2 SNEGSKA (reference sequence). The CDR3 is 15 amino acids. The CDR3 region is CSARDTSGGMNEQYF. Written as DNA, the CDR3 is TGCAGTGCTAGAGACACTAGCGGGGGGATGAACGAGCAGTACTTC.

This clonotype was observed many times. The chain combines TRBV21-1 with TRBJ2-1; TRBD1 was called by the table and not checked on the DNA. TRBV21-1 is noted as a pseudogene. The CDR3 covers 14 residues. CDR3 residues: CASSKDGAGNEQFF. The CDR3 DNA sequence: TGTGCCAGCAGCAAAGATGGGGCCGGGAATGAGCAGTTCTTC.

This clonotype appeared a few times. The chain is built from TRBV15 and TRBJ1-1; perhaps TRBD1 as D (6 bases). Germline V lookup: CDR1 LNHNV, CDR2 YYDKDF (reference sequence). Trimming cost V 4 bases and J 0 bases, with 15 bases left between them. The CDR3 is 16 residues long. The DNA of the CDR3 is TGTGCCACCAGCATAGACAGGATGCCCATGAACACTGAAGCTTTCTTT. Its translation is CATSIDRMPMNTEAFF. Full variable domain (rest looked up from reference TRBV15 and TRBJ1-1): DAMVIQNPRYQVTQFGKPVTLSCSQTLNHNVMYWYQQKSSQAPKLLFHYYDKDFNNEADTPDNFQSRRPNTSFCFLDIRSPGLGDTAMYLCATSIDRMPMNTEAFFGQGTRLTVV.